These 15 T cell receptor beta chains originate from one sample sequenced in a study of T cell repertoires in urothelial bladder cancer. Assay: immunoSEQ multiplex PCR; the TCRdb copy retains only in-frame clones and omits some. The sample holds more than 10,000 clones, roughly 70% seen once. Sequenced sample: tumor-infiltrating cells from bladder cancer. These TCRs come from a human donor with urothelial carcinoma.

This clone has just a few counts. The chain has TRBV5-1 and TRBJ1-4, with D possibly matching TRBD1 (5 bases). Trimming removed 0 bases from V and 4 bases from J, with 7 bases in between. This CDR3 is built from 14 residues. The V gene's germline CDR1 is SGHRS and CDR2 YFSETQ. CDR3 residues: CASSLGGLNEKLFF. For the CDR3, the DNA is TGCGCCAGCAGCTTGGGGGGACTTAATGAAAAACTGTTTTTT.

The rearrangement links TRBV4-2 to TRBJ2-1, with 8 bases fitting TRBD2. With V trimmed by 0 bases and J by 4 bases, 5 bases remained unmatched. This CDR3 is 16 amino acids long. Germline CDR1 reads LGHNA; CDR2 reads YNFKEQ. CDR3: CASSQDLTSGYNEQFF. CDR3 DNA: TGTGCCAGCAGCCAAGATTTAACTAGCGGATACAATGAGCAGTTCTTC.

The rearrangement links TRBV4-3 to TRBJ1-3; 8 bases match TRBD1. This CDR3 region has 17 residues. V shed 0 bases and J 5 bases; nucleotides not matched to a gene: 9. CDR1 and CDR2 (germline): LGHNA, YSLEER. The CDR3 DNA sequence: TGCGCCAGCAGCCAAGATGCGGCCAGGGGGCGACGAAACACCATATATTTT. Protein product: CASSQDAARGRRNTIYF.

This clone was counted a single time. This rearrangement joins TRBV12-5 to TRBJ2-5; D gene unclear. Germline loops: CDR1 LGHNT, CDR2 FRNRAP. This CDR3 region has 11 residues. The V end lost 3 bases, the J end lost 4 bases, and 3 bases lay between the germline ends. CDR3 loop: CASGFGETQYF. The CDR3 DNA is TGTGCTAGTGGTTTTGGAGAGACCCAGTACTTC.

This chain joins TRBV10-3 and TRBJ1-2; the D gene is possibly TRBD1 (5 bases). The CDR3 sequence is 17 residues long. Trimming pared 3 bases from V and 1 base from J, leaving 18 bases between. CDR1 is ENHRY and CDR2 is SYGVKD in the germline V gene. The CDR3 reads CAISDPMGRMSNYGYTF. As DNA, the CDR3 is TGTGCCATCAGTGACCCGATGGGGCGGATGAGTAACTATGGCTACACCTTC.

This clone was seen a few times. The chain carries TRBV5-4 and TRBJ2-5, with 13 nucleotides matching TRBD2. This CDR3 contains 17 residues. The ends lost 4 bases at V and 5 bases at J; junction bases unmatched: 11. Germline assignment: CDR1 SGHNT and CDR2 YYREEE (reference sequence). CDR3 loop: CASSPRLAGGKGETQYF. The CDR3 DNA is TGTGCCAGCAGCCCTAGACTAGCGGGGGGCAAGGGGGAGACCCAGTACTTC.

This clone was picked up a small number of times. The chain has TRBV7-2 and TRBJ2-7; 9 nucleotides match TRBD1. Unmatched junction bases numbered 4, after V lost 4 bases and J lost 3 bases. This CDR3 has 14 residues. From germline, CDR1 is SGHTA and CDR2 FQGNSA. CDR3 sequence reads: CASSYRTGVYEQYV. CDR3 bases: TGTGCCAGCAGCTACCGGACAGGGGTCTACGAGCAGTACGTC.

J is TRBJ1-3 and V is TRBV7-3; D gene uncertain. The CDR3 spans 14 residues. The ends were cut back, 2 bases at V and 13 bases at J, with 18 bases in the middle. Per germline, CDR1 SGHTA and CDR2 FQGTGA. CDR3 nucleotide sequence: TGTGCCAGCAGCTTAGGATCGGGCAGCCGCGATATATATTTT. This translates into CASSLGSGSRDIYF.

This clone was seen once. This chain uses TRBV15 with TRBJ2-3; 8 bases are shared with TRBD2. V trimming: 1 base; J trimming: 0 bases; junction bases outside the gene matches: 12. The CDR3 runs to 19 residues. The germline V gene encodes CDR1 LNHNV and CDR2 YYDKDF (reference sequence). In nucleotides, the CDR3 is TGTGCCACCAGCAGAGTCGGTTCGCCAGCGGGGGTTAGCACAGATACGCAGTATTTT. Translating it yields CATSRVGSPAGVSTDTQYF.

The chain is built from TRBV18 and TRBJ1-1; D uncertain. V gave up 3 bases and J gave up 4 bases, with 21 bases separating them. CDR3 length equals 17 residues. Germline V CDR1 and CDR2: KGHSH, LQKENI. The CDR3 spells CASSPSTRTALATEAFF. For the CDR3, the DNA is TGTGCCAGCTCACCCTCGACTCGGACGGCCTTGGCCACTGAAGCTTTCTTT. The full variable domain, its missing parts supplied by reference TRBV18 and TRBJ1-1, is NAGVMQNPRHLVRRRGQEARLRCSPMKGHSHVYWYRQLPEEGLKFMVYLQKENIIDESGMPKERFSAEFPKEGPSILRIQQVVRGDSAAYFCASSPSTRTALATEAFFGQGTRLTVV.

The chain carries TRBV7-2 and TRBJ2-5; 11 bases are a match to TRBD2. J gave up 5 bases and V 1 base, and 9 bases lay outside the gene matches. Germline lookup yields CDR1 SGHTA and CDR2 FQGNSA. The CDR3 consists of 17 residues. Here the CDR3 DNA reads TGTGCCAGCAGCTTAGGTATTAGCGGGGGGGCCGCGGAGACCCAGTACTTC. The encoded protein is CASSLGISGGAAETQYF.

The CDR3, as DNA: TGTGCCAGCTCGCCCGACAGAATAAACTATGGCTACACCTTC. This gives the protein CASSPDRINYGYTF. This chain connects TRBV18 to TRBJ1-2; D might be TRBD1 (5 bases). The V end lost 6 bases, the J end lost 2 bases, and 13 bases lay between the germline ends. The CDR3 is 14 amino acids. CDR1 and CDR2 (germline): KGHSH, LQKENI.

This chain links TRBV5-1 with TRBJ2-7; 7 nucleotides align to TRBD1. The CDR3 is made up of 13 amino acids. CDR1 SGHRS and CDR2 YFSETQ come from the germline V gene. The trim removed 4 bases at V and 2 bases at J, leaving 3 bases unmatched. Here the CDR3 DNA reads TGCGCCAGCAGCATTGACAGGGCCTACGAGCAGTACGTC. Amino acids: CASSIDRAYEQYV.

This sequence joins TRBV7-2 and TRBJ1-2; D might be TRBD1 (6 bases). The length of the CDR3 is 15 residues. CDR1 is SGHTA, CDR2 FQGNSA, per germline. V gave up 5 bases and J gave up 7 bases, with 20 bases separating them. The CDR3: CASSPPGAGTRGYTF. CDR3 DNA: TGTGCCAGCAGCCCCCCCGGGGCAGGGACACGTGGCTACACCTTC.

The chain is built from TRBV5-4 and TRBJ2-3, with a weak D call TRBD2 (5 bases). The CDR3 is 16 amino acids. Germline V gene data show CDR1 as SGHNT and CDR2 as YYREEE (reference sequence). V lost 6 bases, J lost 2 bases, and 19 bases lay in between. The CDR3 spells CASTRRFRGVTDTQYF. The CDR3 DNA follows: TGTGCCAGCACCCGGCGGTTCCGGGGAGTCACAGATACGCAGTATTTT.